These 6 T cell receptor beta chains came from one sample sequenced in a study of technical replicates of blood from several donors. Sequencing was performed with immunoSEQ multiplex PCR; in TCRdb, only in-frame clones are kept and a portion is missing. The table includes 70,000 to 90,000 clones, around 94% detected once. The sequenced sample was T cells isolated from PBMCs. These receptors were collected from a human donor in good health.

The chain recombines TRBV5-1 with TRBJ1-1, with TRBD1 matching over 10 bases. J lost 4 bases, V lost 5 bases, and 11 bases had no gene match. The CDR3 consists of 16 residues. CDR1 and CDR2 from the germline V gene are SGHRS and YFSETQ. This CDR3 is CASSQGQGGSGTEAFF. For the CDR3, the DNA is TGCGCCAGCAGTCAAGGACAGGGGGGGTCGGGCACTGAAGCTTTCTTT. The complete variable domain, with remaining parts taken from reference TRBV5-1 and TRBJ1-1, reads KAGVTQTPRYLIKTRGQQVTLSCSPISGHRSVSWYQQTPGQGLQFLFEYFSETQRNKGNFPGRFSGRQFSNSRSEMNVSTLELGDSALYLCASSQGQGGSGTEAFFGQGTRLTVV.

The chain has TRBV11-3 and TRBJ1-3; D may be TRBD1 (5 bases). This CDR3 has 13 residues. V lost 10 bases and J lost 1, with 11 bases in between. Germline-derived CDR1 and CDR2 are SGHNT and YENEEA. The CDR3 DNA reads TGTGCCACGTCACAGGAGTCTGGAAACACCATATATTTT. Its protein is CATSQESGNTIYF.

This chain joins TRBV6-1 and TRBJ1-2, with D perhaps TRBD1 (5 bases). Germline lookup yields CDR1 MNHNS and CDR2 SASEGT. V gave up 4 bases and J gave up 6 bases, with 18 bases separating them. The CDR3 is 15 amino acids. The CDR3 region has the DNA TGTGCCAGCAGTGGTCCAGGGCTACATTCCGATGGCTACACCTTC. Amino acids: CASSGPGLHSDGYTF.

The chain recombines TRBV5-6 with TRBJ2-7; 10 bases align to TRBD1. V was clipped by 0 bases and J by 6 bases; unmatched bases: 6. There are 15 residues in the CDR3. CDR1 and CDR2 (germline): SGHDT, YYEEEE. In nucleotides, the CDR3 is TGTGCCAGCAGCTTGGCGGGGACAGGGGTTTCCGAGCAGTACTTC. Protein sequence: CASSLAGTGVSEQYF.

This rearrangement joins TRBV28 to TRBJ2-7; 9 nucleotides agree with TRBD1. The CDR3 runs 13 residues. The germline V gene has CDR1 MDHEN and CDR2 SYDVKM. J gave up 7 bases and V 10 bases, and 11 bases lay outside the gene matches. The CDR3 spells CATAGQGLGEQYF. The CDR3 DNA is TGTGCCACCGCGGGACAGGGCCTTGGAGAGCAGTACTTC.

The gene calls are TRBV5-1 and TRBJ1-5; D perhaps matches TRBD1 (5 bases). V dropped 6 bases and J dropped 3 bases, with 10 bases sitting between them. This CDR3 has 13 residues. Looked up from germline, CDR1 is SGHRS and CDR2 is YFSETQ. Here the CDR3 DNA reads TGCGCCAGCATAGGGGTGCCCAATCAGCCCCAGCATTTT. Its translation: CASIGVPNQPQHF. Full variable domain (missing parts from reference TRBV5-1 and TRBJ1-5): KAGVTQTPRYLIKTRGQQVTLSCSPISGHRSVSWYQQTPGQGLQFLFEYFSETQRNKGNFPGRFSGRQFSNSRSEMNVSTLELGDSALYLCASIGVPNQPQHFGDGTRLSIL.